This T cell receptor beta chain was found in a study of T-cell memory formation after mild COVID-19. At the level of the study: There were largely donor-specific TCR clusters. Study-wide findings and caveats: Mostly located in CM and EM were contracting CD4+ clones, with contracting CD8+ clones located in EMRA. The appearance of some responding clones in pre-infection memory suggested that cross-reactive memory joined.

TCRdb passed the 5' RACE reads through MiXCR, listing each CDR3 protein once. The table shows hundreds of thousands of distinct CDR3 sequences, with about 22% occurring only once. Of note for this clonotype: Its specificity is not known.

This clonotype was obtained from an adult woman who had mild COVID-19 (a few samples of this study predate the infection). Cell type and time point are not known. Sequencing used PBMCs or a T cell subset sorted from them (not recorded which).

The CDR3 spells CASTPRAGSSYEQYF. DNA for the CDR3: TGTGCCAGCACCCCCCGGGCAGGAAGCTCCTACGAGCAGTACTTC. V and J are TRBV6-5 and TRBJ2-7; no clear D. Germline assignment: CDR1 MNHEY and CDR2 SVGAGI. The CDR3 is 15 residues long. Trimming left V 7 bases short and J 0 bases short, with 16 bases between.